These T cell receptor beta chains were read from a single sample in a study of chemoradiotherapy in HPV16-positive cancers. Sequencing was performed with immunoSEQ multiplex PCR; in TCRdb, only in-frame clones are kept and a portion is missing. The data hold 3,400 or so clones, with about 88% observed a single time. Sequenced material: tumor tissue, taken from a patient who underwent chemoradiotherapy. These receptors all stem from a human donor with HPV-associated anogenital cancer. Both conserved end residues are part of each CDR3. D genes are given only for firm matches. Size tells how often a clone was seen (once, few, many) or the class of an expanded clone, and some rows leave it out.

size	D	V	J	DNA	CDR3
-	-	TRBV5-4	TRBJ1-3	TGTGCCTACACGGGGCAATATGGAAACACCATATATTTT	CAYTGQYGNTIYF
-	TRBD1	TRBV28	TRBJ1-1	TGTGCCAGCAGACCTGGGGACAGGGTAACTGAAGCTTTCTTT	CASRPGDRVTEAFF
-	-	TRBV2	TRBJ2-1	TGTGCCAGCAGAGCGGTGGTAATGGAATTAAATGAGCAGTTCTTC	CASRAVVMELNEQFF
-	-	TRBV7-6	TRBJ2-1	TGTGCCAGCAGCTTAGATCGGGAGAGTTCCTACAATGAGCAGTTCTTC	CASSLDRESSYNEQFF
-	-	TRBV5-5	TRBJ1-1	TGTGCCAGCAGCTTGGTTTGGCAGGGGAACACTGAAGCTTTCTTT	CASSLVWQGNTEAFF
-	-	TRBV10-3	TRBJ2-3	TGTGCCATCAGGGACCCGGGGCGCGCAGATACGCAGTATTTT	CAIRDPGRADTQYF
-	-	TRBV15	TRBJ1-5	TGTGCCACCAGCAGAGTCGAATATGAGAAAAGCAATCAGCCCCAGCATTTT	CATSRVEYEKSNQPQHF
-	TRBD2	TRBV4-3	TRBJ2-1	TGCGCCAGCAGCCAAGGCTCGGGAGGGCCGGATCTGTTTTTCTTC	CASSQGSGGPDLFFF
-	-	TRBV4-2	TRBJ2-1	TGTGCCAGCAGCCAAGATAACGGGAACCCCTACAATGAGCAGTTCTTC	CASSQDNGNPYNEQFF
-	TRBD1	TRBV5-8	TRBJ2-7	TGTGCCAGCGGGACAGGGAGGTCCTACGAGCAGTACTTC	CASGTGRSYEQYF
-	TRBD2	TRBV7-2	TRBJ2-3	TGTGCCAGCAGCACCAACTTAGCGGGAGCTGGAGATACGCAGTATTTT	CASSTNLAGAGDTQYF
-	TRBD1	TRBV27	TRBJ1-1	TGTGCCAGCAGTTTTACAGGGGCAGCCACTGAAGCTTTCTTT	CASSFTGAATEAFF
once	TRBD2	TRBV15	TRBJ2-1	TGTGCCACCAGCAGTTTTAGCGGGAACTACAATGAGCAGTTCTTC	CATSSFSGNYNEQFF
-	-	TRBV10-3	TRBJ1-1	TGTGCCATCAGTGTAACAGGGTTGAACACTGAAGCTTTCTTT	CAISVTGLNTEAFF
-	-	TRBV29-1	TRBJ1-1	TGCAGCGGAGTAAGAGGGGGCACTGAAGCTTTCTTT	CSGVRGGTEAFF
-	-	TRBV11-2	TRBJ2-4	TGTGCCAGCAGCGACCCCGGGCTAGCCAAAAACATTCAGTACTTC	CASSDPGLAKNIQYF
-	TRBD1	TRBV11-2	TRBJ2-7	TGTGCCAGCAGCTTAGGGGTCTGGACAGGGCCTACTAGCTACGAGCAGTACTTC	CASSLGVWTGPTSYEQYF
-	-	TRBV6-1	TRBJ2-7	TGTGCCAGCAGTGAAGGACAGTTCTACGAGCAGTACTTC	CASSEGQFYEQYF
-	-	TRBV28	TRBJ1-1	TGTGCCAGCAGTTCGGGGGGGTCGGACGGGAGGGGAGCTTTCTTT	CASSSGGSDGRGAFF
-	-	TRBV21-1	TRBJ2-3	TGTGCCAGCAGCAAATTTGAGTATCGGCCTCCCACCACAGATACGCAGTATTTT	CASSKFEYRPPTTDTQYF
-	-	TRBV15	TRBJ2-6	TGTGCCACCAGCGGAGACCCCGACAGAGCCTCTGGGGCCAACGTCCTGACTTTC	CATSGDPDRASGANVLTF
-	TRBD2	TRBV7-3	TRBJ2-7	TGTGCCAGCAGCCTGACTAGCGGACCTTCCTACGAGCAGTACTTC	CASSLTSGPSYEQYF
few	TRBD2	TRBV7-3	TRBJ2-1	TGTGCCAGCAGCCCAAGCGGGAGCGGCAATGAGCAGTTCTTC	CASSPSGSGNEQFF
-	-	TRBV2	TRBJ1-5	TGTGCCAGCGCGCGGGAAGGCATCCGGCCCCAGCATTTT	CASAREGIRPQHF
-	-	TRBV18	TRBJ2-7	TGTGCCAGCTCACCACCGAACGCACTCTACGAGCAGTACTTC	CASSPPNALYEQYF
-	-	TRBV7-3	TRBJ2-1	TGTGCCAGCAGCTTATATAGGGTGGACGAGCAGTTCTTC	CASSLYRVDEQFF
-	TRBD2	TRBV14	TRBJ2-1	TGTGCCACCTCAAGCCTCGGGGGGTCCTACAATGAGCAGTTCTTC	CATSSLGGSYNEQFF
-	-	TRBV2	TRBJ1-4	TGTGCCAGCAGTGAAGCGACAGTAATTAATGAAAAACTGTTTTTT	CASSEATVINEKLFF
-	-	TRBV5-4	TRBJ2-2	TGTGCGGGGGGGCGGGAATTGAACACCGGGGAGCTGTTTTTT	CAGGRELNTGELFF
-	-	TRBV28	TRBJ2-7	TGTGCCAGCAGTTTAGGGGGAGCGATGATTTACGAGCAGTACTTC	CASSLGGAMIYEQYF
-	-	TRBV29-1	TRBJ2-3	TGCAGCGTTGGAGACGGCACAGATACGCAGTATTTT	CSVGDGTDTQYF
-	TRBD2	TRBV6-1	TRBJ2-5	TGTGCCAGCAGCGAAGCGGGAGAGCCAGAGACCCAGTACTTC	CASSEAGEPETQYF
-	TRBD2	TRBV4-2	TRBJ2-1	TGTGCCAGCAGCCGCTACATGTTTTATGGGACTAGCGGGAGCGGGTCCTACAATGAGCAGTTCTTC	CASSRYMFYGTSGSGSYNEQFF
large	-	TRBV9	TRBJ2-3	TGTGCCAGCAGCGTAGCCTCCGGACTTGACCTCACAGATACGCAGTATTTT	CASSVASGLDLTDTQYF
once	-	TRBV6-1	TRBJ1-1	TGTGCCAGCTGGACAGACACTGAAGCTTTCTTT	CASWTDTEAFF
once	-	TRBV9	TRBJ2-6	TGTGCCAGCAGCGCCGACCCCTTTCCATCTGGGGCCAACGTCCTGACTTTC	CASSADPFPSGANVLTF
-	-	TRBV30	TRBJ2-5	TGTGCCTGGAGTAAGGCAGGAAAAGAGACCCAGTACTTC	CAWSKAGKETQYF
-	TRBD2	TRBV5-5	TRBJ2-4	TGTGCCAGCAGCTTGGAGGGTCTAGCGGGAGGTAAAAACATTCAGTACTTC	CASSLEGLAGGKNIQYF
-	TRBD2	TRBV4-1	TRBJ2-5	TGCGCCAGCAGCCAAGATCCGGCTAGCGGGAGATGGGAGACCCAGTACTTC	CASSQDPASGRWETQYF
-	-	TRBV7-3	TRBJ2-1	TGTGCCAGCAGCTTAGGGCTAGAGTGGAATGAGCAGTTCTTC	CASSLGLEWNEQFF
-	TRBD2	TRBV5-1	TRBJ2-1	TGCGCCAGCAGCTTGGGGACTAGCGGGAGGGCCCAGGATGAGCAGTTCTTC	CASSLGTSGRAQDEQFF
-	-	TRBV7-6	TRBJ2-3	TGTGCCAGCAGCTTACAACCAAACACAGATACGCAGTATTTT	CASSLQPNTDTQYF
-	TRBD1	TRBV15	TRBJ2-6	TGTGCCACCACCTCGGACAGGGCTGGGGCCAACGTCCTGACTTTC	CATTSDRAGANVLTF
-	-	TRBV9	TRBJ1-2	TGTGCCAGCAGCCCATCTTTATCCGGGTCCCAGGGGAGCTACACCTTC	CASSPSLSGSQGSYTF
-	-	TRBV28	TRBJ1-5	TGTGCCAGCAGTCCCCGAGGGAGGGCGGGACAGCCCCAGCATTTT	CASSPRGRAGQPQHF
once	TRBD2	TRBV5-1	TRBJ2-1	TGCGCCAGCAGCTTGGGCGGGAGCTTGAATGAGCAGTTCTTC	CASSLGGSLNEQFF
few	-	TRBV4-2	TRBJ1-4	TGTGCCAGCAGCCAAGCAGGGAGGAAGGATGAAAAACTGTTTTTT	CASSQAGRKDEKLFF
-	TRBD1	TRBV4-2	TRBJ2-5	TGTGCCAGCAGCCGGGGGACAGGAGAGACCCAGTACTTC	CASSRGTGETQYF
once	TRBD2	TRBV29-1	TRBJ2-7	TGCAGCGTTGGGGACTACTCCTACGAGCAGTACTTC	CSVGDYSYEQYF
-	-	TRBV28	TRBJ1-4	TGTGCCAGCAGTTTACTTGGGCAGGGGAGAGGTAATGAAAAACTGTTTTTT	CASSLLGQGRGNEKLFF
-	TRBD2	TRBV7-2	TRBJ2-7	TGTGCCAGCAGCCGACTACGGACTAGCTCCTACGAGCAGTACTTC	CASSRLRTSSYEQYF
-	-	TRBV4-2	TRBJ2-2	TGTGCCAGCAGCCAAGGACACCTCACCGGGGAGCTGTTTTTT	CASSQGHLTGELFF